This TCR beta chain was identified during a study of memory CD4+ T cells and cytomegalovirus serostatus. Findings and limits, study-wide: CMV serostatus prediction reached median AUC approximately 0.95, or 0.91 with US-trained model.

Remarks on this clone: Its antigen is undetermined.

Original data processing: Out-of-frame sequences were removed, leaving about 2,300,000 distinct TCRbeta sequences. Generated by immunoSEQ multiplex PCR, the TCRdb table keeps only in-frame clones and is missing some. V and J calls plus clone size are reproduced from that table; the DNA served to infer D and trimming. This table holds fewer than 50,000 clones, over 60% found once. The germline V gene has CDR1 MDHEN and CDR2 SYDVKM. The CDR3 covers 13 residues. Trimming took off 1 base at V and 0 bases at J, with 1 base between the two ends. The sort gate was single viable CD3+CD4+CD8-CD45RO+ cells for memory CD4+ T cells.

The chain uses TRBV28 and TRBJ1-3, with D unclear. This receptor was taken from an adult in good health and CMV-seronegative. The sequenced sample consisted of memory CD4+ T cells from blood. The CDR3 reads CASSLFSGNTIYF. CDR3 DNA sequence: TGTGCCAGCAGTTTATTCTCTGGAAACACCATATATTTT. Combining the CDR3 with reference TRBV28 and TRBJ1-3 gives the whole variable domain DVKVTQSSRYLVKRTGEKVFLECVQDMDHENMFWYRQDPGLGLRLIYFSYDVKMKEKGDIPEGYSVSREKKERFSLILESASTNQTSMYLCASSLFSGNTIYFGEGSWLTVV.